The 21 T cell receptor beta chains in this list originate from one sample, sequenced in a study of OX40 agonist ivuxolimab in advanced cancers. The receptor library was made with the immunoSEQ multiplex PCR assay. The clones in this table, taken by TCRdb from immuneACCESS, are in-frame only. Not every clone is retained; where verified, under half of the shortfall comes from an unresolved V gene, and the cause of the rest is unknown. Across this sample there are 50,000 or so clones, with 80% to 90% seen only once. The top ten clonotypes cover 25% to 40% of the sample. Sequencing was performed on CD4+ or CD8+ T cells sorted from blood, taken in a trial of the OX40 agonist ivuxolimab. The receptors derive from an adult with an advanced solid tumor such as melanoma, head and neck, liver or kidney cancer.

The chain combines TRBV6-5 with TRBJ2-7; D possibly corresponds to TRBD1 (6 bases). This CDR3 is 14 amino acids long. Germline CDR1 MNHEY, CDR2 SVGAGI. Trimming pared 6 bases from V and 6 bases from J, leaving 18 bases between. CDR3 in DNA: TGTGCCAGCAGAACCTTAGGGGGATTCGCCGAGCAGTACTTC. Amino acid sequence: CASRTLGGFAEQYF.

For the CDR3, the DNA is TGTGCCAGCAATCGTGGCAGCCTGAGCTCTGGAAACACCATATATTTT. Residues: CASNRGSLSSGNTIYF. The chain employs TRBV2 and TRBJ1-3; D is unclear. CDR1 and CDR2 (germline): SNHLY, FYNNEI. The CDR3 length is 16 residues. The V gene lost 7 bases and the J gene lost 0 bases, with 16 bases spanning the gap.

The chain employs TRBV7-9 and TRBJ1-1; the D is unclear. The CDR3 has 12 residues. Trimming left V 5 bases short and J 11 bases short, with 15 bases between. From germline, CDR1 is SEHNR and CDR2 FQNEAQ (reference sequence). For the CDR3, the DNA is TGTGCCAGCAGCCAAACCGGGATCACCGCTTTCTTT. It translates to CASSQTGITAFF.

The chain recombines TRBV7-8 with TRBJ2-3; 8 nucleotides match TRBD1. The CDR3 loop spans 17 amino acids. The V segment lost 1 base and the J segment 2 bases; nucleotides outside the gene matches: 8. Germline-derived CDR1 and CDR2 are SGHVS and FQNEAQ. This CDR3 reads CASSLVGTGILTDTQYF. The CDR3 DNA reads TGTGCCAGCAGCTTAGTGGGGACAGGCATCCTCACAGATACGCAGTATTTT.

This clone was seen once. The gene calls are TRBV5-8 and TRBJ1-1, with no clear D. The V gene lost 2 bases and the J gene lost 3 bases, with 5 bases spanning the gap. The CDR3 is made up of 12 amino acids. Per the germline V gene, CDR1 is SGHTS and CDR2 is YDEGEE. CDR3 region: CASSLVDTEAFF. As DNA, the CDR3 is TGTGCCAGCAGCTTAGTTGACACTGAAGCTTTCTTT.

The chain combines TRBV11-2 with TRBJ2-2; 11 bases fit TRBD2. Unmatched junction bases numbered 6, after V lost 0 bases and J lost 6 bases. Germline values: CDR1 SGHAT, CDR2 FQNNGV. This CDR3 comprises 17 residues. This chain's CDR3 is CASSLDPLAGVSGELFF. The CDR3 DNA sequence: TGTGCCAGCAGCTTAGATCCACTAGCGGGAGTGTCCGGGGAGCTGTTTTTT.

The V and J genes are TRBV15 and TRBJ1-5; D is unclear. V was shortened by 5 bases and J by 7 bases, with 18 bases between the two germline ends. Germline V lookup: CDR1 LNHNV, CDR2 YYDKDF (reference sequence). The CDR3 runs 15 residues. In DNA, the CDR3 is TGTGCCACCAGCGGGAGACATTTGGGATTCCAGCCCCAGCATTTT. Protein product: CATSGRHLGFQPQHF.

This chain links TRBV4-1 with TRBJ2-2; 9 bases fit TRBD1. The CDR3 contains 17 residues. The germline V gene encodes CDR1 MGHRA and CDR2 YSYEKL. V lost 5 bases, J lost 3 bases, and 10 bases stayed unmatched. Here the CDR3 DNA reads TGCGCCAGCAGCGGTTCAACAGGGGGCCGGGACACCGGGGAGCTGTTTTTT. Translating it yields CASSGSTGGRDTGELFF.

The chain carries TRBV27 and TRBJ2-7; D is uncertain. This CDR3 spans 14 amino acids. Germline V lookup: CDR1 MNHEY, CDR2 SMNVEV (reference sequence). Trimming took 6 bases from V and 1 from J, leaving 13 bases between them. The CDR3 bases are TGTGCCAGCAGACAAGTCGTTGGGTCCTACGAGCAGTACTTC. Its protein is CASRQVVGSYEQYF.

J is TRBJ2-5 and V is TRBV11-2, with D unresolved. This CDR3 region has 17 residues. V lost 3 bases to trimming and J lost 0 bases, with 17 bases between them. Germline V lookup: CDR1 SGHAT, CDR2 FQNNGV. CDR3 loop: CASSLGLRRDYQETQYF. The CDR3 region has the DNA TGTGCCAGCAGCTTGGGCCTCAGGAGAGACTACCAAGAGACCCAGTACTTC.

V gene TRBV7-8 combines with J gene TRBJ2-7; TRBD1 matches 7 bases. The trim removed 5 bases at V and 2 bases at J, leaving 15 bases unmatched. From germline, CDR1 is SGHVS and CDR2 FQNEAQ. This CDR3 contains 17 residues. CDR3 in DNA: TGTGCCAGCAGCCATCTCCTTACCCAGGGGACAGCCTACGAGCAGTACTTC. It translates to CASSHLLTQGTAYEQYF.

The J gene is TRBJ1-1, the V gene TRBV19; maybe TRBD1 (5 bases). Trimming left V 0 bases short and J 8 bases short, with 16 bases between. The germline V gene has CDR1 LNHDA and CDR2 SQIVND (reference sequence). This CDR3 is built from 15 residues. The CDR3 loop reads CASSIDIGDLAEAFF. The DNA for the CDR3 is TGTGCCAGTAGTATAGACATCGGGGACCTCGCCGAAGCTTTCTTT.

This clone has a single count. CDR3 nucleotides: TGTGCCAGCTCGCCCTCGGACAGGGTGTGGGACACCGGGGAGCTGTTTTTT. Protein product: CASSPSDRVWDTGELFF. The gene calls are TRBV18 and TRBJ2-2; TRBD1 matches at 8 bases. The germline gives CDR1 KGHSH, CDR2 LQKENI. V lost 6 bases to trimming and J lost 3 bases; unmatched junction nucleotides: 12. The CDR3 is 17 residues long.

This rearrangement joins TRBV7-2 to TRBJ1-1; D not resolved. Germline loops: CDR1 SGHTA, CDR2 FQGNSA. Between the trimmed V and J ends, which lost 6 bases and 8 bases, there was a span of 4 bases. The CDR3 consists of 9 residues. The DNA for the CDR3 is TGTGCCAGCAGTTCAGAAGCTTTCTTT. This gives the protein CASSSEAFF.

The DNA of the CDR3 is TGTGCCAGCAGCTCGAGAACAGTTTCCCTCCACGAGCAGTACTTC. It yields the protein CASSSRTVSLHEQYF. V gene TRBV11-1 combines with J gene TRBJ2-7; no reliable D call. The V and J ends lost 4 bases and 5 bases respectively, with 18 bases between them. This CDR3 contains 15 residues. From germline, CDR1 is SGHAT and CDR2 FQDESV (reference sequence). The full variable domain, with the rest looked up from reference TRBV11-1 and TRBJ2-7, is EAEVAQSPRYKITEKSQAVAFWCDPISGHATLYWYRQILGQGPELLVQFQDESVVDDSQLPKDRFSAERLKGVDSTLKIQPAELGDSAMYLCASSSRTVSLHEQYFGPGTRLTVT.

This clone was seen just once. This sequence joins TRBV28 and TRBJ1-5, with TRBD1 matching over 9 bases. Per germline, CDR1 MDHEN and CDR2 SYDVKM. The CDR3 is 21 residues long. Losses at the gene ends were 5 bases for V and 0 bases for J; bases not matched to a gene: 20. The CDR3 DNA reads TGTGCCAGCAGTCCAACGCGGGACAGGGAATTTGGGGTCTATAGCAATCAGCCCCAGCATTTT. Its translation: CASSPTRDREFGVYSNQPQHF.

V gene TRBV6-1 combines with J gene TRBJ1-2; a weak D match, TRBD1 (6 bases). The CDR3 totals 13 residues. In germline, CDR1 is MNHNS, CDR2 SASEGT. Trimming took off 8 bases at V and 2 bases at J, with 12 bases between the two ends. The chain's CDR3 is CASCRDNNYGYTF. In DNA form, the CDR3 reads TGTGCCAGCTGCCGGGACAACAACTATGGCTACACCTTC.

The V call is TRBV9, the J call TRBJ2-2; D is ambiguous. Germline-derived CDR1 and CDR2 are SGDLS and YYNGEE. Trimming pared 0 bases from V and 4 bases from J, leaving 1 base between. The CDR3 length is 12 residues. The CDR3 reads CASSVVTGELFF. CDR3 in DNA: TGTGCCAGCAGCGTAGTCACCGGGGAGCTGTTTTTT.

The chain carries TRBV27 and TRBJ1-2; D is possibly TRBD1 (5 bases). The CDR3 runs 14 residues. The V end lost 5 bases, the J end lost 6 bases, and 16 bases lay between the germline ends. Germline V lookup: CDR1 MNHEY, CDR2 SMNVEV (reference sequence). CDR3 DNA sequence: TGTGCCAGCAGTCCATTGGATGTGGGGCATGGCTACACCTTC. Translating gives CASSPLDVGHGYTF.

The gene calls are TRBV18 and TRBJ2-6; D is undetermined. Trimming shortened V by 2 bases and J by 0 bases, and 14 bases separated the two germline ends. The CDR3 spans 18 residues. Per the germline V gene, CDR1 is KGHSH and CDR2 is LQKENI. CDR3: CASSPILPQSSGANVLTF. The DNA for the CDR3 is TGTGCCAGCTCACCAATATTACCGCAGAGCTCTGGGGCCAACGTCCTGACTTTC.

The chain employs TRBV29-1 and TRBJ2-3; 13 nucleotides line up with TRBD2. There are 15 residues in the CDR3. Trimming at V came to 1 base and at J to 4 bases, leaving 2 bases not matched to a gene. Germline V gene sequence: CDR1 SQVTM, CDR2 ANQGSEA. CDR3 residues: CSVEGTSGSSDTQYF. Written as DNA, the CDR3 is TGCAGCGTTGAAGGGACTAGCGGGAGTTCAGATACGCAGTATTTT.